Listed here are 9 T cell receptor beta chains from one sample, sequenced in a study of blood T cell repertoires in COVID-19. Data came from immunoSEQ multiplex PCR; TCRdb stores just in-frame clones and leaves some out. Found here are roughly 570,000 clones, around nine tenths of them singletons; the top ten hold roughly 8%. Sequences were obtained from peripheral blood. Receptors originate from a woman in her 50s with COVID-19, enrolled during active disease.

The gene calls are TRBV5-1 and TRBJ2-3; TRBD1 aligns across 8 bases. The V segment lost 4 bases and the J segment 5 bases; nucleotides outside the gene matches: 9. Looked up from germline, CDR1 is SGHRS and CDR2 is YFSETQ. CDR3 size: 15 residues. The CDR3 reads CASSGVDRGRDTQYF. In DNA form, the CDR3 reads TGCGCCAGCAGCGGAGTCGACAGGGGTCGAGATACGCAGTATTTT.

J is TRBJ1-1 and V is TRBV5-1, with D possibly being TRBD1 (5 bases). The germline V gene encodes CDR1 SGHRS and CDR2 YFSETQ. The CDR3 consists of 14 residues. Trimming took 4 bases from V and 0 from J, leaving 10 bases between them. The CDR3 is CASSRGEMNTEAFF. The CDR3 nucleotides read TGCGCCAGCAGCCGGGGGGAGATGAACACTGAAGCTTTCTTT.

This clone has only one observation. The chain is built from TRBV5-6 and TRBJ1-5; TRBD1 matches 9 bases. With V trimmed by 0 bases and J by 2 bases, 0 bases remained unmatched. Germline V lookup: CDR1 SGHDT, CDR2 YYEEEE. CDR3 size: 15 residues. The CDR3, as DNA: TGTGCCAGCAGCTTGGGGACAGGGGGCAATCAGCCCCAGCATTTT. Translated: CASSLGTGGNQPQHF.

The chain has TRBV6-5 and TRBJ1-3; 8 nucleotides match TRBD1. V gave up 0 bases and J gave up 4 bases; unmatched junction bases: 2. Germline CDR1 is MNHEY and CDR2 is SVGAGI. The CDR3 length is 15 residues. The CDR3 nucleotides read TGTGCCAGCAGTTACTCGACAGGGGTCGGAAACACCATATATTTT. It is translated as CASSYSTGVGNTIYF.

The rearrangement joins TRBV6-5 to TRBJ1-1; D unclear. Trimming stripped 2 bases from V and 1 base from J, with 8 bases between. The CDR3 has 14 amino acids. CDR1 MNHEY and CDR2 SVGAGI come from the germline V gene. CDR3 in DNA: TGTGCCAGCAGTTACGCGGCGCCGAACACTGAAGCTTTCTTT. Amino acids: CASSYAAPNTEAFF.

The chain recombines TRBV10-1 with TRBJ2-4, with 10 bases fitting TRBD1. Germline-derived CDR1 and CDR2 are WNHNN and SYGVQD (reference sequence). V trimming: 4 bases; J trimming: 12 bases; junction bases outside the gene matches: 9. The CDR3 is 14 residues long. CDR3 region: CASSASGQGIPQYF. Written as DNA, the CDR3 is TGCGCCAGCAGTGCCTCGGGACAGGGGATTCCTCAGTACTTC.

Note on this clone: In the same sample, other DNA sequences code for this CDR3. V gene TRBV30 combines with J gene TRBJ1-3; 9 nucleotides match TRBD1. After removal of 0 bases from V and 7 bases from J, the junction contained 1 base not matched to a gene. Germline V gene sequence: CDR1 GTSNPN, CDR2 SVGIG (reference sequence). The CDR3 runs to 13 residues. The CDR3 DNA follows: TGTGCCTGGAGTGTAACAGGGGGCAACACCATATATTTT. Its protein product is CAWSVTGGNTIYF.

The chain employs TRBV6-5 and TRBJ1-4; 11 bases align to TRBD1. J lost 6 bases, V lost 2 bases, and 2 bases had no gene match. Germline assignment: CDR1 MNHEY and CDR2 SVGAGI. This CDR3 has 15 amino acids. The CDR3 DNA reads TGTGCCAGCAGTTACACGGGACAGGGGGATGAAAAACTGTTTTTT. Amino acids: CASSYTGQGDEKLFF.

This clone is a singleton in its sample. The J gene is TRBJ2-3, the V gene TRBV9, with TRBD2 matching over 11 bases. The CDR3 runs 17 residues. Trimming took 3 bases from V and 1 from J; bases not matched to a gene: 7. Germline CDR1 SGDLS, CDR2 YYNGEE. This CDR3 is CASSADYSGGGTDTQYF. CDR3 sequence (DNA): TGTGCCAGCAGCGCCGATTATAGCGGGGGGGGCACAGATACGCAGTATTTT.